Each of the 8 T cell receptor beta chains below was sequenced from the same sample in a study of regulatory T cells in long-lasting Graves disease. Libraries of TCR beta came from iRepertoire HTBI primers plus Arm-PCR of CDR3 regions. MiXCR was run by TCRdb on the multiplex PCR reads, yielding one entry per CDR3 protein. The sample records roughly 360,000 distinct CDR3 sequences, more than 20% being singletons. The time point is: persistent/refractory GD, antithyroid drugs over 5 years with positive TRAb. The authors made the TCR library using RNA they extracted from PBMCs. Sample: peripheral blood mononuclear cells (PBMCs), taken when the disease was refractory, from a patient treated with antithyroid drugs. The receptors shown here come from a woman aged 40 to 50 with Graves disease.

Details on this clonotype: A much more abundant neighbour one base away suggests this may be a read error. V is TRBV20-1 and J is TRBJ1-4, with D perhaps TRBD1 (6 bases). V was pared by 6 bases and J by 5 bases, with 10 bases between. The CDR3 is 12 residues long. Germline CDR1 DFQATT, CDR2 SNEGSKA (reference sequence). For the CDR3, the DNA is TGCAGTGCATCCGGGACAAATGAAAAACTGTTTTTT. Translation: CSASGTNEKLFF.

This clonotype was detected ten times or more. J is TRBJ1-6 and V is TRBV6-1, with a weak D call TRBD1 (5 bases). Germline V gives CDR1 MNHNS, CDR2 SASEGT. Between the trimmed V and J ends, which lost 6 bases and 4 bases, there was a span of 16 bases. The CDR3 length is 16 residues. The CDR3 DNA follows: TGTGCCAGCAGCGCCCACTCCGGGACTTATAATTCACCCCTCCACTTT. Translated: CASSAHSGTYNSPLHF.

V usage is TRBV4-1 and J usage is TRBJ2-7; 8 nucleotides agree with TRBD1. Germline assignment: CDR1 MGHRA and CDR2 YSYEKL. The CDR3 consists of 14 residues. J gave up 6 bases and V 4 bases, and 8 bases lay outside the gene matches. CDR3 bases: TGCGCCAGCAGCCTGTGGGACAGGTTATCCGAGCAGTACTTC. The encoded protein is CASSLWDRLSEQYF.

The sample holds many counts of this clonotype. CDR3 sequence reads: CASSMSLAESSYEQYF. The CDR3 coding sequence is TGTGCCAGCAGTATGTCTCTAGCGGAGAGCTCCTACGAGCAGTACTTC. The V call is TRBV27, the J call TRBJ2-7; 7 nucleotides align to TRBD2. The V segment lost 5 bases and the J segment 0 bases; nucleotides outside the gene matches: 10. Per the germline V gene, CDR1 is MNHEY and CDR2 is SMNVEV (reference sequence). This CDR3 region has 16 residues.

The chain carries TRBV27 and TRBJ2-2; no definite D call. The CDR3 sequence is 15 residues long. The V end was cut by 7 bases, the J end by 2 bases, with 14 bases between. CDR1 MNHEY and CDR2 SMNVEV come from the germline V gene (reference sequence). The CDR3: CASTLSTGNTGELFF. As DNA, the CDR3 is TGTGCCAGCACCCTCTCGACTGGAAACACCGGGGAGCTGTTTTTT.

At least ten counts were recorded for this clonotype. V and J are TRBV2 and TRBJ2-7; D gene uncertain. This CDR3 comprises 15 residues. Trimming removed 3 bases from V and 1 base from J, with 13 bases in between. Per the germline V gene, CDR1 is SNHLY and CDR2 is FYNNEI. For the CDR3, the DNA is TGTGCCAGCAGTGATACCTCGACCGGGTCCTACGAGCAGTACTTC. Residues: CASSDTSTGSYEQYF.

This clonotype was seen ten or more times. The gene calls are TRBV28 and TRBJ1-2; D gene uncertain. The V gene lost 3 bases and the J gene lost 5 bases, with 10 bases spanning the gap. Germline V CDR1 and CDR2: MDHEN, SYDVKM. This CDR3 contains 13 residues. The CDR3 here is CASSFPFTYGYTF. The CDR3 DNA is TGTGCCAGCAGTTTCCCTTTCACTTATGGCTACACCTTC.

The chain employs TRBV6-1 and TRBJ2-2; D may be TRBD1 (6 bases). This CDR3 has 14 amino acids. V was shortened by 6 bases and J by 6 bases, with 14 bases between the two germline ends. The V gene's germline CDR1 is MNHNS and CDR2 SASEGT. The CDR3 spells CASRIRGLAGELFF. CDR3 sequence (DNA): TGTGCCAGCAGAATCAGGGGTTTAGCCGGGGAGCTGTTTTTT.